This section outlines one T cell receptor (beta chain) sequence together with its context. It has no known antigen specificity. It has no much larger one-base neighbor in the sample; base qualities were not kept. Using the deep immunoSEQ assay, TCR CDR3 regions were amplified from genomic DNA by multiplex PCR. Genomic DNA extracted from each cell subset was distributed evenly over all wells of several immunoSEQ 96-well plates, and each plate served as one replicate. For sorted subsets, about 200 ng genomic DNA, equal to tens of thousands of T cell genomes, was loaded into each replicate PCR. The purified libraries were quantified using a Qubit 3.0 fluorometer, sized with a Bioanalyzer 2100, and then quantified again using the KAPA Library Quantification kit. Every immunoSEQ 96-well plate was sequenced on a separate single-read 150-cycle Illumina NextSeq 550 flow cell. The authors' pipeline ran thus. Because the immunoSEQ output held only junctional sequences and lacked quality scores, the filtering could not match the filtering applied to full-length reads. Sequences were annotated with PyIR, a Python wrapper for IgBLAST v1.9, and V/J genes and CDR3 were assigned using IMGT germline references. Reads with weak V/J assignments (E-value above 1e-6), missing CDR3, stop codons, out-of-frame junctions, or ambiguous translated residues were removed. V3J clonotypes were defined as sequences sharing the same inferred V gene, J gene, and CDR3 amino acid sequence. The percentage overlap between two repertoires was calculated by dividing the number of shared unique clonotypes by the size of the smaller repertoire. Richness of each repertoire was evaluated using RTK rarefaction, the Chao1 estimator, and Recon v2.1 estimates of unobserved clonotypes. Generation probabilities for all TCRbeta clonotypes obtained by the gDNA method from several donors were computed using OLGA. The table comes from immuneACCESS by way of TCRdb, which keeps in-frame sequences with V and J called. Part of the clones is missing from these tables; in studies checked, under half for an unresolved V gene and the rest for unknown reasons. Clone size and V and J calls were adopted from that table, with D and trimming inferred from the DNA. The sample profile shows 2 million to 2.5 million clones; about 95% of them were found once. The ten most abundant clones make up about 1.1% of the sample.

The data are from a study of shared clonotypes between healthy human individuals (dated by TCRdb to 2020 to 2022). General notes on the study: The cohort included three men and a couple of women between 18 and 49 years of age. For each donor, CD4 naive and CD4 memory were each given three plates, CD8 naive was given two plates, and CD8 memory was given one plate. To estimate repertoire size and how much clonotype sharing occurs between individuals, the study deeply sequenced the blood TCR repertoires of 5 or 6 healthy adults. Libraries were prepared and TCR repertoires were sequenced by different laboratories using diverse techniques, in order to increase sequencing depth and limit assay-specific biases. Each donor's leukapheresis produced roughly between about 0.8 and 8.9 billion PBMCs. Paper-wide results and their limitations: Only blood was sampled, and tissue TCR repertoires likely differ from those in blood. Approximately 5% of naive CD4, 3% to 4% of naive CD8, approximately 2.2% of memory CD4, and roughly 0.4% of memory CD8 clonotypes were shared across several donors. Larger estimated clonotype richness was generally found for naive subsets than for memory subsets. The small number of donors limited the genetic and exposure-history diversity represented. Rarefaction of sorted-subset datasets indicated incomplete sequencing despite the large sequencing depth. Pairwise subsampling led to the expectation that sequencing depth would affect the degree of clonotype sharing among donors. Clonotypes shared by all four sorted-subset donors showed higher generation probabilities than non-shared clonotypes.

CD8 naive samples were CD45RO-negative cells positively selected for CCR7, giving a CD45RA+CCR7+ population that excluded TemRA cells. Donors were healthy HIV-negative adults with no recently reported acute infections or vaccinations. Only Caucasian adults living in Nashville, Tennessee, USA were represented among the donors. Blood was obtained by leukapheresis, after which PBMCs were separated by Ficoll-Histopaque density gradient centrifugation and cryopreserved in liquid nitrogen vapor phase. Analytical flow cytometry was used to check the purity and quantity of every magnetically sorted T cell population. Each sorted fraction had its genomic DNA isolated and then quantified by UV absorbance on a Nanodrop 2000c. The V and J ends are trimmed by 6 bases and 2 bases, leaving 11 bases between them. Taken from cysteine to phenylalanine, the CDR3 has 13 residues. Just CDR3 DNA is preserved here, 39 bases in frame from base 1. Reading the germline V gene gives CDR1 MNHEY and CDR2 SVGAGI.

The chain was built from TRBV6-5 and TRBJ2-7, and possibly TRBD2, on 6 matching bases. The sequenced material came from naive CD8+ T cells sorted from blood. The cell subset or site label of this sample denotes: CD45RA+CCR7+. This sequence originates from a man younger than 30 in good health. The CDR3 region: CASSRDWTYEQYF. The bases are TGTGCCAGCAGCCGGGACTGGACCTACGAGCAGTACTTC.